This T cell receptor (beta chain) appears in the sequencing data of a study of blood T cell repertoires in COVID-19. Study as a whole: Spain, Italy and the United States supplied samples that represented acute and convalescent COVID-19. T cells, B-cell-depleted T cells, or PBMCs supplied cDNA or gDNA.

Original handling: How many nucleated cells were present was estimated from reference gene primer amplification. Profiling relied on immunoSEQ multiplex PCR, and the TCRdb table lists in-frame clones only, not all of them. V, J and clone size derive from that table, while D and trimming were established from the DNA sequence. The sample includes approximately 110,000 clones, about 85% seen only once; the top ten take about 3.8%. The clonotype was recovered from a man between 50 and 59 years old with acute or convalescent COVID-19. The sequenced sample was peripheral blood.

The chain's CDR3 is CASSPDRRFYGYTF. The CDR3, as DNA: TGTGCCAGCAGCCCTGACAGGAGGTTCTATGGCTACACCTTC. The rearrangement links TRBV7-3 to TRBJ1-2, with D possibly matching TRBD1 (6 bases). Trimming removed 5 bases from V and 4 bases from J, with 14 bases in between. CDR1 and CDR2 (germline): SGHTA, FQGTGA. The CDR3 spans 14 residues.